These 16 T cell receptor beta chains came from one sample sequenced in a study of CD8+ T cells in alopecia areata. Once RNA had been extracted, it was reverse transcribed into cDNA to act as the sequencing template. Method: immunoSEQ multiplex PCR; TCRdb's copy keeps in-frame clones and lacks some. Of about 110,000 clones in the sample, 55% to 70% are singletons; the top ten hold about 23%. Sample: NKG2D-low CD8+ T cells sorted from blood. The receptors here all came from a human donor with alopecia areata.

The rearrangement joins TRBV28 to TRBJ2-3; 12 bases map to TRBD2. Per the germline V gene, CDR1 is MDHEN and CDR2 is SYDVKM. V dropped 2 bases and J dropped 1; count of bases not matched to a gene: 13. The CDR3 is 20 amino acids. This CDR3 is CASSLPPTSGRRGGTDTQYF. The CDR3 bases are TGTGCCAGCAGTTTACCTCCAACTAGCGGGAGGCGGGGTGGCACAGATACGCAGTATTTT.

The chain links TRBV29-1 to TRBJ2-7, with D possibly TRBD2 on 5 matching bases. Germline V gives CDR1 SQVTM, CDR2 ANQGSEA. V lost 0 bases and J 0 bases, leaving 15 bases between the germline ends. This CDR3 region has 16 residues. The CDR3 sequence is CSVEDLEGADSYEQYF. DNA of the CDR3: TGCAGCGTTGAAGATTTAGAGGGAGCGGACTCCTACGAGCAGTACTTC.

There are a few counts of this clone. The rearrangement uses TRBV2 and TRBJ2-5; 7 nucleotides align to TRBD1. This CDR3 region has 12 residues. V shed 6 bases, J shed 5 bases, and the junction held 3 bases outside the gene matches. CDR1 SNHLY and CDR2 FYNNEI come from the germline V gene. The CDR3 region is CASRGQLETQYF. The CDR3 coding sequence is TGTGCCAGCAGGGGACAGTTGGAGACCCAGTACTTC.

V is TRBV13 and J is TRBJ1-1; no reliable D call. The length of the CDR3 is 13 residues. Germline values: CDR1 PRHDT, CDR2 FYEKMQ (reference sequence). Between the trimmed V and J ends, which lost 5 bases and 6 bases, there was a span of 13 bases. The CDR3 protein is CASSRAMLAEAFF. The CDR3 DNA reads TGTGCCAGCAGCCGGGCCATGTTGGCTGAAGCTTTCTTT.

The chain links TRBV27 to TRBJ1-1; D uncertain. The CDR3 has 15 amino acids. CDR1 is MNHEY, CDR2 SMNVEV, per germline (reference sequence). The V end lost 0 bases, the J end lost 7 bases, and 15 bases lay between the germline ends. CDR3 sequence (DNA): TGTGCCAGCAGTTTATCGAGGACCCGGTTCGTTGAAGCTTTCTTT. Protein sequence: CASSLSRTRFVEAFF.

The rearrangement links TRBV15 to TRBJ2-1; D uncertain. The germline gives CDR1 LNHNV, CDR2 YYDKDF (reference sequence). The CDR3 has 12 amino acids. Trimming pared 3 bases from V and 7 bases from J, leaving 7 bases between. CDR3 amino acids: CATSRIANEQFF. As DNA, the CDR3 is TGTGCCACCAGCAGGATAGCAAATGAGCAGTTCTTC.

J is TRBJ1-2 and V is TRBV27, with a possible D match to TRBD1 (5 bases). Germline-derived CDR1 and CDR2 are MNHEY and SMNVEV (reference sequence). Trimming removed 0 bases from V and 4 bases from J, with 15 bases in between. The CDR3 is 16 residues long. CDR3 sequence: CASSLSGVLGTYGYTF. The CDR3 DNA sequence: TGTGCCAGCAGTTTATCGGGGGTTTTGGGGACCTATGGCTACACCTTC.

This chain uses TRBV28 with TRBJ2-3, with 8 bases matching TRBD2. Looked up from germline, CDR1 is MDHEN and CDR2 is SYDVKM. This CDR3 region has 13 residues. Trimming cost V 7 bases and J 4 bases; bases outside gene matches: 4. The CDR3 nucleotides read TGTGCCAGCAATGTAGCGGGACCAGATACGCAGTATTTT. This translates into CASNVAGPDTQYF.

V usage is TRBV11-2 and J usage is TRBJ1-1; 7 nucleotides align to TRBD1. CDR3 length equals 15 residues. Germline CDR1 and CDR2: SGHAT and FQNNGV. After removal of 5 bases from V and 1 base from J, the junction contained 7 bases not matched to a gene. The CDR3 region is CASSDLGDRNTEAFF. The CDR3 nucleotides are TGTGCCAGCAGCGACCTGGGGGACAGGAACACTGAAGCTTTCTTT.

The rearrangement uses TRBV6-1 and TRBJ2-7; TRBD1 aligns across 7 bases. This CDR3 is 15 amino acids long. Germline CDR1 MNHNS, CDR2 SASEGT. Trimming took 2 bases from V and 3 from J; bases not matched to a gene: 7. CDR3 amino acids: CASSEPRGLFYEQYF. The CDR3, as DNA: TGTGCCAGCAGTGAACCGAGGGGGCTTTTCTACGAGCAGTACTTC.

V gene TRBV29-1 combines with J gene TRBJ1-2; no definite D call. V was shortened by 4 bases and J by 8 bases, with 17 bases between the two germline ends. The CDR3 loop spans 13 amino acids. Germline V gene sequence: CDR1 SQVTM, CDR2 ANQGSEA. The CDR3 DNA reads as TGCAGCGTTGCATCAGGTTTAATCTGGGGCTACACCTTC. Encoded protein: CSVASGLIWGYTF. The full variable domain, with the rest looked up from reference TRBV29-1 and TRBJ1-2, is SAVISQKPSRDICQRGTSLTIQCQVDSQVTMMFWYRQQPGQSLTLIATANQGSEATYESGFVIDKFPISRPNLTFSTLTVSNMSPEDSSIYLCSVASGLIWGYTFGSGTRLTVV.

The V call is TRBV27, the J call TRBJ2-1; tentatively, D is TRBD2 (6 bases). V gave up 4 bases and J gave up 7 bases, with 14 bases separating them. Germline V lookup: CDR1 MNHEY, CDR2 SMNVEV (reference sequence). CDR3 length: 14 residues. The CDR3 protein is CASSSGVAENEQFF. CDR3 nucleotide sequence: TGTGCCAGCAGTTCGGGGGTAGCGGAGAATGAGCAGTTCTTC.

CDR3 sequence (DNA): TGTGCCAGCAGCGCCGAATACAATGAGCAGTTCTTC. The encoded protein is CASSAEYNEQFF. This rearrangement joins TRBV9 to TRBJ2-1; D remains ambiguous. V gave up 3 bases and J gave up 4 bases, with 5 bases separating them. This CDR3 region has 12 residues. Germline V gives CDR1 SGDLS, CDR2 YYNGEE.

V and J are TRBV4-1 and TRBJ2-7; TRBD2 is a possible D gene (5 bases). This CDR3 contains 13 residues. V gave up 6 bases and J gave up 2 bases, with 11 bases separating them. Germline CDR1 reads MGHRA; CDR2 reads YSYEKL. The CDR3 DNA sequence: TGCGCCAGCAGGGGGAGCGGAACCTACGAGCAGTACTTC. Amino acids: CASRGSGTYEQYF.

A few counts support this clone. The rearrangement joins TRBV7-8 to TRBJ2-5, with 11 bases aligning to TRBD2. This CDR3 comprises 16 residues. The germline V gene has CDR1 SGHVS and CDR2 FQNEAQ. V trimming: 5 bases; J trimming: 3 bases; junction bases outside the gene matches: 8. The CDR3 loop is CASSVRRSGREETQYF. The CDR3 DNA sequence: TGTGCCAGCAGCGTCCGTCGTAGCGGGAGGGAAGAGACCCAGTACTTC.

This clone was detected many times. DNA for the CDR3: TGTGCCAGCACCCGAAGCGAGGCTTTCTTT. This codes for CASTRSEAFF. The chain combines TRBV7-9 with TRBJ1-1; D unresolved. Germline values: CDR1 SEHNR, CDR2 FQNEAQ (reference sequence). The CDR3 extends over 10 amino acids. Trimming cost V 7 bases and J 11 bases, with 11 bases left between them.